The clone carrying this TCR beta chain was observed once. This sample is part of a study of blood T cell repertoires in COVID-19. Generated by immunoSEQ multiplex PCR, the TCRdb table keeps only in-frame clones and is missing some. The sample shows a few hundred thousand clones, around 80% of them seen only once. The origin of this receptor is a human donor in a cohort sampled during active COVID-19. Material for sequencing was peripheral blood.

CDR3 DNA sequence: TGTGCCAGCAGTTCCCCTCGGGGCGGGAGCGGCGAGCAGTACTTC. It translates to CASSSPRGGSGEQYF. V gene TRBV7-8 combines with J gene TRBJ2-7, with 7 positions matching TRBD2. CDR3 length: 15 amino acids. The germline V gene encodes CDR1 SGHVS and CDR2 FQNEAQ. The V gene end was trimmed by 6 bases and the J gene end by 6 bases; junction bases not matched to a gene: 14.